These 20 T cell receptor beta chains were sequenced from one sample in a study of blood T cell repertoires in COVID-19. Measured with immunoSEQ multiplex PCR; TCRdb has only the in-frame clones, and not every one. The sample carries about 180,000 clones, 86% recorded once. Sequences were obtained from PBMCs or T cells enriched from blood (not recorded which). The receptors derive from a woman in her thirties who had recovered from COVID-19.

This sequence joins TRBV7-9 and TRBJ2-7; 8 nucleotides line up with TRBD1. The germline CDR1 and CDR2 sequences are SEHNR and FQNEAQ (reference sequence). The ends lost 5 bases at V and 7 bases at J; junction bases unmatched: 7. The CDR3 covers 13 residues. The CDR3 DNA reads TGTGCCAGCAGCCGATCGACAGGGGAAGAGCAGTACTTC. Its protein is CASSRSTGEEQYF.

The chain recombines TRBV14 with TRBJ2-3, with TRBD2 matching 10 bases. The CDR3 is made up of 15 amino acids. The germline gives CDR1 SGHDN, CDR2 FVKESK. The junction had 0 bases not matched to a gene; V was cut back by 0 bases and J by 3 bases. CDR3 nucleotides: TGTGCCAGCAGCCAAGAGACTAGCGGGACAGATACGCAGTATTTT. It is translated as CASSQETSGTDTQYF.

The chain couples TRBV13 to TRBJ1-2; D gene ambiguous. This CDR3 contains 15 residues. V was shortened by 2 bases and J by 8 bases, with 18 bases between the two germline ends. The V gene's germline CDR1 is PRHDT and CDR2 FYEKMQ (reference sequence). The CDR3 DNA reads TGTGCCAGCAGCTTATCCCACGGACGGACTGCGGGCTACACCTTC. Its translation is CASSLSHGRTAGYTF.

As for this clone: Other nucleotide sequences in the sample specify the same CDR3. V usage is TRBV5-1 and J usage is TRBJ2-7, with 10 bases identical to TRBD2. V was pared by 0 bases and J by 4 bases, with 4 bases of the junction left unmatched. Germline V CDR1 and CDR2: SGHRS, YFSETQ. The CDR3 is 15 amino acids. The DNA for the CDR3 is TGCGCCAGCAGCTTGGGACTAGCGGGCCGGTACGAGCAGTACTTC. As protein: CASSLGLAGRYEQYF.

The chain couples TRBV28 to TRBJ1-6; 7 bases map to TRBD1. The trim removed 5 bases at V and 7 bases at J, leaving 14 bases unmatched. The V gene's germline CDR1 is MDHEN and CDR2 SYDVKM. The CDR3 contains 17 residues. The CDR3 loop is CASSPSPTPTGNSPLHF. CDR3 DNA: TGTGCCAGCAGTCCTAGTCCCACACCGACAGGGAATTCACCCCTCCACTTT.

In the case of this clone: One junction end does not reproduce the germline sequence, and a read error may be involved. The CDR3 nucleotides are TGCAGTGCTACTGACCTTAACGAACGGGACATCCACTTC. Protein sequence: CSATDLNERDIHF. The chain joins TRBV20-1 to TRBJ1-2; possibly TRBD1 for D (6 bases). This CDR3 region has 13 residues. Germline loops: CDR1 DFQATT, CDR2 SNEGSKA (reference sequence).

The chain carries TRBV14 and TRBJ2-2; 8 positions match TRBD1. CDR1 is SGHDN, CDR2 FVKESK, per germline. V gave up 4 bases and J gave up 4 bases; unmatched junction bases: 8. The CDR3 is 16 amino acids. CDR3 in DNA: TGTGCCAGCAGCCTTGGGACAGGCTACATCACCGGGGAGCTGTTTTTT. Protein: CASSLGTGYITGELFF.

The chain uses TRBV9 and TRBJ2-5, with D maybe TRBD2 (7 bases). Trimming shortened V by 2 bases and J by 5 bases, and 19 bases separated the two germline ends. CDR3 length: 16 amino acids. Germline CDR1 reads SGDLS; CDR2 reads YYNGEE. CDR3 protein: CASSVSTGGLLETQYF. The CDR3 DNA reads TGTGCCAGCAGCGTCTCGACCGGGGGGCTACTTGAGACCCAGTACTTC.

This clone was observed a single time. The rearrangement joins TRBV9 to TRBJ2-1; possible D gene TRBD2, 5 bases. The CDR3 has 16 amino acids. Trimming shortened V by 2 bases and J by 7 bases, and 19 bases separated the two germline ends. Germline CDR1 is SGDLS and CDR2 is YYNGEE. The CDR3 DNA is TGTGCCAGCAGCGTTCAGCTTAGCGATTTTGGGAATGAGCAGTTCTTC. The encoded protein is CASSVQLSDFGNEQFF.

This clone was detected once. CDR3 DNA: TGTGCCAGCAGCTTTGGGGCGACAGACAATCAGCCCCAGCATTTT. Translated: CASSFGATDNQPQHF. The genes are TRBV5-8 and TRBJ1-5, with D possibly TRBD1 on 5 matching bases. The CDR3 covers 15 residues. The V gene lost 2 bases and the J gene lost 3 bases, with 12 bases spanning the gap. Germline CDR1 reads SGHTS; CDR2 reads YDEGEE.

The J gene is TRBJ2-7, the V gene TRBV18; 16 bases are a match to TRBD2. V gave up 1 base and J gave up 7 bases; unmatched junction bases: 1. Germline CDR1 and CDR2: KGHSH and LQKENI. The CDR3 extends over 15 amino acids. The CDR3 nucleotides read TGTGCCAGCTCACCACAGGGACTAGCGGGAGGGGAGCAGTACTTC. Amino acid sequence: CASSPQGLAGGEQYF.

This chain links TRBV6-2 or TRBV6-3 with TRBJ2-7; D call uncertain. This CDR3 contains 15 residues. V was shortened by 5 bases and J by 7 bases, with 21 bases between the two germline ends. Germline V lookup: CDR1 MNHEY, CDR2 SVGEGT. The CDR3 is CASSPVNRRSGEQYF. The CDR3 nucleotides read TGTGCCAGCAGTCCCGTTAACCGACGCTCAGGAGAGCAGTACTTC.

The DNA for the CDR3 is TGTGCCAGCAGCTTAGCCCCCGACACCGCGAATGAGCAGTTCTTC. Its translation: CASSLAPDTANEQFF. The chain uses TRBV11-2 and TRBJ2-1; D is unresolved. This CDR3 has 15 residues. Germline CDR1 SGHAT, CDR2 FQNNGV. V was cut by 1 base and J by 7 bases, with 14 bases left in between.

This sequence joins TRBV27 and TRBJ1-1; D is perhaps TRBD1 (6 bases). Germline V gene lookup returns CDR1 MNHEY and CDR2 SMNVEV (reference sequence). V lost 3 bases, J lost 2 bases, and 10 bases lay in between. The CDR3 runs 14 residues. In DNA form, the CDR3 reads TGTGCCAGCAGTTTTGTGGACAGTAACACTGAAGCTTTCTTT. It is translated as CASSFVDSNTEAFF.

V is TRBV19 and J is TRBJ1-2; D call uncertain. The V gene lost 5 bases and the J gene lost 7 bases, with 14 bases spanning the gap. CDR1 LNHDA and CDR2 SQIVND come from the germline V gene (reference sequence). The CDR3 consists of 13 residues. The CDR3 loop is CASSRLKEGGYTF. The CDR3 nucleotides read TGTGCCAGTAGTCGACTCAAAGAGGGTGGCTACACCTTC.

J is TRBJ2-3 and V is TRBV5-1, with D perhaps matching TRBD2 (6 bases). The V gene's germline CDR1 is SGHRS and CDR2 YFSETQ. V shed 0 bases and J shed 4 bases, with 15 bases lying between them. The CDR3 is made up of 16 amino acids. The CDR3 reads CASSLAFGSGADTQYF. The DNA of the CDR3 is TGCGCCAGCAGCTTGGCCTTTGGTAGCGGAGCAGATACGCAGTATTTT.

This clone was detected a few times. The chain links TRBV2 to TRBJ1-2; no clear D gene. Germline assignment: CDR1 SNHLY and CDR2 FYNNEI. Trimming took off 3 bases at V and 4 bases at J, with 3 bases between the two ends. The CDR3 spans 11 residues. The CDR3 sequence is CASSDSYGYTF. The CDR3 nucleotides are TGTGCCAGCAGTGACAGCTATGGCTACACCTTC.

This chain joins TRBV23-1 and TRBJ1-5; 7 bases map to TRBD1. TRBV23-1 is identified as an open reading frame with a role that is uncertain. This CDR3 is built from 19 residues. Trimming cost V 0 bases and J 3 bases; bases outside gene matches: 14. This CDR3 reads CASSQSGGQGVSTNQPQHF. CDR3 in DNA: TGCGCCAGCAGTCAATCTGGGGGGCAGGGGGTTTCCACCAATCAGCCCCAGCATTTT.

The CDR3 protein is CASSPRDRDEADTQYF. As DNA, the CDR3 is TGTGCCAGCAGCCCCCGGGACAGGGATGAGGCAGATACGCAGTATTTT. The genes are TRBV7-9 and TRBJ2-3; TRBD1 agrees at 9 bases. The trim removed 5 bases at V and 4 bases at J, leaving 10 bases unmatched. The CDR3 consists of 16 residues. Germline assignment: CDR1 SEHNR and CDR2 FQNEAQ (reference sequence).

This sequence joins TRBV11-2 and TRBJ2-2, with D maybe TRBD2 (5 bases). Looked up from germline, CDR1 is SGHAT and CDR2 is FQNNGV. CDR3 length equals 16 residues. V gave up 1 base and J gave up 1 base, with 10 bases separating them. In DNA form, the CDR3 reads TGTGCCAGCAGCTTAGGGACCGAGGGGAACACCGGGGAGCTGTTTTTT. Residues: CASSLGTEGNTGELFF.